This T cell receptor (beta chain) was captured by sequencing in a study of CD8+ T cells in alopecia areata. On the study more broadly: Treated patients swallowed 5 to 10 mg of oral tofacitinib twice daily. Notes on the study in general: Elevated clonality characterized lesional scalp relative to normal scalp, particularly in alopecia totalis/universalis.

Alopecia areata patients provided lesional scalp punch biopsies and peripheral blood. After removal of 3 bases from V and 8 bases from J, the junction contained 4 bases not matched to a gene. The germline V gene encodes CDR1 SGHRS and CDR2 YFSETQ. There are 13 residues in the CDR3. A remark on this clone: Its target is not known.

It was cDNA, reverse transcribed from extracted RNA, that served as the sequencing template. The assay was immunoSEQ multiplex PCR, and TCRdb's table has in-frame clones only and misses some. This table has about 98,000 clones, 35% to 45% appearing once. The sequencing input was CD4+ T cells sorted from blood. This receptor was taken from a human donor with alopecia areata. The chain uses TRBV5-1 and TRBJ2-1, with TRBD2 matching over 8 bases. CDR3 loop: CASSSERGHEQFF. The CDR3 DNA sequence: TGCGCCAGCAGCTCCGAGCGGGGGCATGAGCAGTTCTTC. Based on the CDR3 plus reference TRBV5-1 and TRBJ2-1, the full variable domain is KAGVTQTPRYLIKTRGQQVTLSCSPISGHRSVSWYQQTPGQGLQFLFEYFSETQRNKGNFPGRFSGRQFSNSRSEMNVSTLELGDSALYLCASSSERGHEQFFGPGTRLTVL.